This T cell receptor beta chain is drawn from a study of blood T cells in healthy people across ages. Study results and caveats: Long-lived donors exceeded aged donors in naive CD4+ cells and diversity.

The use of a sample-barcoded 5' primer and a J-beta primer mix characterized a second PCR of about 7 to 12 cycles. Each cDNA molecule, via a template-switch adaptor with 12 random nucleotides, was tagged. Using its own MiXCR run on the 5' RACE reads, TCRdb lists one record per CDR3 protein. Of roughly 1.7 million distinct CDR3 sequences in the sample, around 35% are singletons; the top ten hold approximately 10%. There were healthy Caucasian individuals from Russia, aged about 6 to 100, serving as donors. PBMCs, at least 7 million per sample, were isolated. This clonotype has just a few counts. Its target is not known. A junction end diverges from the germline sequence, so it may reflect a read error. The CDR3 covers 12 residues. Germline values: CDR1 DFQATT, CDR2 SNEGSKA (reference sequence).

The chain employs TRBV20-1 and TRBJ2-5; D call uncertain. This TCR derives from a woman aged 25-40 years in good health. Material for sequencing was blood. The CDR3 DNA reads TGCAGTGCTATAGGGTACCAGGAGACCCAGTACTTC. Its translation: CSAIGYQETQYF.